This TCR beta chain is drawn from a study of cytomegalovirus exposure and HLA in healthy donors. This CDR3 contains 13 residues. The J segment lost 3 bases and the V segment lost 2 bases, leaving 1 base of the junction unmatched. The germline gives CDR1 SGHRS, CDR2 YFSETQ. Primers: 60 Vbeta forward and 13 Jbeta reverse. Assay used: immunoSEQ multiplex PCR; TCRdb lists only in-frame clones, some missing. The sample includes 110,000 or so clones, roughly 80% of them seen just once. The chain links TRBV5-1 to TRBJ2-5, with TRBD1 matching over 7 bases. The sequence was obtained from a woman aged 45-65 years in good health and CMV-seropositive. Sequencing was carried out using PBMCs. Here the CDR3 DNA reads TGCGCCAGCAGCTTTCAGGGGGAAGAGACCCAGTACTTC. The encoded protein is CASSFQGEETQYF.